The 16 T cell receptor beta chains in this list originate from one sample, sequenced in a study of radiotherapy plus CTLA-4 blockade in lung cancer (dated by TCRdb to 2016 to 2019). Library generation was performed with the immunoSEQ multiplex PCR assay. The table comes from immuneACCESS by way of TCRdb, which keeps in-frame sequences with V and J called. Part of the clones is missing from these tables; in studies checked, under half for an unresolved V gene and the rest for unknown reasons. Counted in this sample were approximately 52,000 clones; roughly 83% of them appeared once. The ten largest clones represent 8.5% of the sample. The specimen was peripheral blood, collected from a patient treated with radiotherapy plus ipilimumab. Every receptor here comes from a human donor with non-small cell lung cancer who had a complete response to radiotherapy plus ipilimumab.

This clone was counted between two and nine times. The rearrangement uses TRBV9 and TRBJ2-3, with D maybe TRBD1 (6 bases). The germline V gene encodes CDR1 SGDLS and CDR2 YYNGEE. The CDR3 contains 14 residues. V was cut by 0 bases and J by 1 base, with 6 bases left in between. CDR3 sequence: CASSVGQGTDTQYF. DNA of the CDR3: TGTGCCAGCAGCGTAGGACAGGGCACAGATACGCAGTATTTT.

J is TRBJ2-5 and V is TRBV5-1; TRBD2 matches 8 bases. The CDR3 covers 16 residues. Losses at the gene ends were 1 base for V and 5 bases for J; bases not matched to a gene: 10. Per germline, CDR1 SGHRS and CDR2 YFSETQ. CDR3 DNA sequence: TGCGCCAGCAGCTTGAGGCAGCGGGAGAGAGGGGAGACCCAGTACTTC. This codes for CASSLRQRERGETQYF.

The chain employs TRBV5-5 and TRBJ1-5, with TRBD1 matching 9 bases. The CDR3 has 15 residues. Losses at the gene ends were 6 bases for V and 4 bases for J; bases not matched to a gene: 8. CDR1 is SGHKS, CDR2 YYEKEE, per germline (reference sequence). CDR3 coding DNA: TGTGCCAGCACCCGGGCCGGGACAGGGAATCAGCCCCAGCATTTT. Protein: CASTRAGTGNQPQHF.

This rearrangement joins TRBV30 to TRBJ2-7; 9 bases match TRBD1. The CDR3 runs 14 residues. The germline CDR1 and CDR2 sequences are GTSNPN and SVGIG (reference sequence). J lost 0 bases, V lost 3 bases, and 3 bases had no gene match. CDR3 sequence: CAWRVQGASYEQYV. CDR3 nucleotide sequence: TGTGCCTGGAGGGTACAGGGGGCCTCCTACGAGCAGTACGTC.

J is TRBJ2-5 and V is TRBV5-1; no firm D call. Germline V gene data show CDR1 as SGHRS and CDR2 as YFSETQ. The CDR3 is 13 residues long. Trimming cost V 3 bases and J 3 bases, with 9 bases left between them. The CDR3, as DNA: TGCGCCAGCAGCTCGAGACAAGAAGAGACCCAGTACTTC. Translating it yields CASSSRQEETQYF.

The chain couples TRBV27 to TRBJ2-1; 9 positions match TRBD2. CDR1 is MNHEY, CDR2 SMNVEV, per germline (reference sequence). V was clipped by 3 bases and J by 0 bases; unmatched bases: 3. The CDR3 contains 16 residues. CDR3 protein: CASSFLAGSSYNEQFF. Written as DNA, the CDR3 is TGTGCCAGCAGTTTCCTAGCGGGGAGCTCCTACAATGAGCAGTTCTTC.

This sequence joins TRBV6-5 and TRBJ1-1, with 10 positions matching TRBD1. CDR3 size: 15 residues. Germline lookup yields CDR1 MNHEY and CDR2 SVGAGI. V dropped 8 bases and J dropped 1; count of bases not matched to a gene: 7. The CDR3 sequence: CASGYDRGRNTEAFF. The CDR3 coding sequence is TGTGCCAGCGGCTATGACAGGGGGCGGAACACTGAAGCTTTCTTT.

The chain's CDR3 is CASSSQQGYEQYF. The DNA of the CDR3 is TGTGCCAGCAGTTCGCAACAGGGCTACGAGCAGTACTTC. V gene TRBV6-5 combines with J gene TRBJ2-7; D may be TRBD1 (6 bases). Germline V gives CDR1 MNHEY, CDR2 SVGAGI. The CDR3 length is 13 residues. Between the trimmed V and J ends, which lost 4 bases and 3 bases, there was a span of 10 bases.

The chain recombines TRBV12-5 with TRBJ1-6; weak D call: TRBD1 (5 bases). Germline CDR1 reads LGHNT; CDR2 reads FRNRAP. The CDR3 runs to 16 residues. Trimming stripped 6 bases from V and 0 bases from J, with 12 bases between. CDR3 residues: CASGSGGSSYNSPLHF. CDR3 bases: TGTGCTAGTGGGTCGGGGGGGAGCTCCTATAATTCACCCCTCCACTTT.

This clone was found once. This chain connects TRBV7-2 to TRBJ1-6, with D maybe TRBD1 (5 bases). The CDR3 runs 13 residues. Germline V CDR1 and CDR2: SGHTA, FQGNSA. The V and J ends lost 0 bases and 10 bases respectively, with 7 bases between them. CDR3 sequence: CASSLAGGSPLHF. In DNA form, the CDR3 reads TGTGCCAGCAGCTTAGCGGGGGGGTCACCCCTCCACTTT.

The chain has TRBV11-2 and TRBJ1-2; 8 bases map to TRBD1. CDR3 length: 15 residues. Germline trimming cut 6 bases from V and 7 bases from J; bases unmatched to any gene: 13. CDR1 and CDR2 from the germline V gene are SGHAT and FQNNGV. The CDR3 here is CASSPPLAGGSGYTF. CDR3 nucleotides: TGTGCCAGCAGTCCTCCCTTGGCAGGGGGCTCTGGCTACACCTTC.

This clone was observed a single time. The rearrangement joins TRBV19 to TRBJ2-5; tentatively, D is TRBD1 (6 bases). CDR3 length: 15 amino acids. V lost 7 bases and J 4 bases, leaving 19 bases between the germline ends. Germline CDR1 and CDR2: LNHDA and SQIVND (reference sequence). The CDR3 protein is CASTKTGVSPETQYF. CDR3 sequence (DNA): TGTGCCAGTACCAAGACAGGCGTGAGCCCAGAGACCCAGTACTTC.

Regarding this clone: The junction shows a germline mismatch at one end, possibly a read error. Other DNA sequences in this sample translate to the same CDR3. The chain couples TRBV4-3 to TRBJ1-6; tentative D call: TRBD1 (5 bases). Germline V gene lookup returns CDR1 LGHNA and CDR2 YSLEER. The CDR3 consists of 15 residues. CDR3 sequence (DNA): TGCGCCAGCAGCCAGGCCCAGGGTTTCAATTCCCCCCTCCACTTT. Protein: CASSQAQGFNSPLHF.

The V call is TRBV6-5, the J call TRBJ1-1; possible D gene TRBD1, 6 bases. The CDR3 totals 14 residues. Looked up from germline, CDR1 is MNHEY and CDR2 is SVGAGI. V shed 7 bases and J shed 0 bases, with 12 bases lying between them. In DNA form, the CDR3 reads TGTGCCAGCACCCAGGGGAGCATGAACACTGAAGCTTTCTTT. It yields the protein CASTQGSMNTEAFF.

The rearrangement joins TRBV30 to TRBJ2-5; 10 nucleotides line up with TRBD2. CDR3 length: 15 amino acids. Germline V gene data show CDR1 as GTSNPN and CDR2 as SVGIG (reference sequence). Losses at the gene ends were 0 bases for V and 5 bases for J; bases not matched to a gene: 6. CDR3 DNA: TGTGCCTGGAGTGTACCTAGCGGGAGACGGGAGACCCAGTACTTC. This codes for CAWSVPSGRRETQYF.

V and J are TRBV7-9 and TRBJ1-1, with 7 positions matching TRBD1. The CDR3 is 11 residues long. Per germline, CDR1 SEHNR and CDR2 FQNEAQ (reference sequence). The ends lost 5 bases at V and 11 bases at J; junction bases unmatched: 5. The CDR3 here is CASSTGVWAFF. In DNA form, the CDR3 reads TGTGCCAGCAGCACAGGGGTTTGGGCTTTCTTT.